Listed below are T cell receptor beta chains from one sample, sequenced in a study of cytomegalovirus exposure and HLA in healthy donors. Method: immunoSEQ multiplex PCR; TCRdb's copy keeps in-frame clones and lacks some. The data show 100,000 to 150,000 clones, 85% to 90% seen once. The material sequenced was PBMCs. The receptor set was obtained from a woman between 18 and 29 years old in good health and CMV-seronegative. CDR3s include the opening cysteine and the closing phenylalanine or tryptophan. The D gene is left open where the match is weak. Clone size is not always given. Where it is, it says once, few, many or a class for expanded clones.

TRBV2	TRBJ1-5	few	14	.	CASRGSHTNQPQHF	TGTGCCAGCAGGGGCAGCCATACCAATCAGCCCCAGCATTTT
TRBV6-5	TRBJ1-6	.	12	.	CAVNRANSPLHF	TGTGCCGTGAACAGGGCAAATTCACCCCTCCACTTT
TRBV5-4	TRBJ1-5	.	14	.	CASSDDSALEAQHF	TGTGCCAGCAGCGACGACAGTGCCTTGGAAGCCCAGCATTTT
TRBV9	TRBJ2-5	.	18	TRBD2	CASSLQGLAGGGQETQYF	TGTGCCAGCAGCCTTCAAGGACTAGCGGGGGGAGGACAAGAGACCCAGTACTTC
TRBV27	TRBJ1-2	once	13	.	CASSFGQFYGYTF	TGTGCCAGCAGTTTTGGACAGTTCTATGGCTACACCTTC
TRBV4-1	TRBJ2-3	.	17	TRBD2	CASSQALAGGYTDTQYF	TGCGCCAGCAGCCAGGCACTAGCGGGGGGATACACAGATACGCAGTATTTT
TRBV2	TRBJ1-4	.	13	.	CASNWQDNEKLFF	TGTGCCAGCAATTGGCAGGATAATGAAAAACTGTTTTTT
TRBV6-5	TRBJ1-2	.	14	.	CASSYDNLGQGYTF	TGTGCCAGCAGTTACGATAACCTAGGACAGGGCTACACCTTC
TRBV6-1	TRBJ2-1	.	14	.	CASRIVSSYNEQFF	TGTGCCAGCAGAATCGTGAGCTCCTACAATGAGCAGTTCTTC
TRBV9	TRBJ1-1	.	17	TRBD1	CASSATGTGDYSTEAFF	TGTGCCAGCAGCGCGACCGGGACAGGGGATTATAGCACTGAAGCTTTCTTT
TRBV4-1	TRBJ2-3	.	16	TRBD1	CASSQPLDRSADTQYF	TGCGCCAGCAGCCAACCCCTGGACAGGTCGGCAGATACGCAGTATTTT
TRBV27	TRBJ1-1	.	14	.	CASSLNSMNTEAFF	TGTGCCAGCAGTTTAAACTCGATGAACACTGAAGCTTTCTTT
TRBV5-1	TRBJ2-1	.	15	TRBD1	CASSSTGGPYNEQFF	TGCGCCAGCAGCAGCACAGGGGGCCCCTACAATGAGCAGTTCTTC
TRBV5-1	TRBJ2-5	.	15	TRBD1	CASSFGQGLIETQYF	TGCGCCAGCAGCTTTGGACAGGGGTTGATAGAGACCCAGTACTTC
TRBV7-3	TRBJ1-2	.	14	.	CASSLPGTDHGYTF	TGTGCCAGCAGTCTTCCTGGGACTGATCATGGCTACACCTTC
TRBV2	TRBJ2-6	.	14	TRBD2	CASRAGTGANVLTF	TGTGCCAGCAGAGCGGGAACTGGGGCCAACGTCCTGACTTTC
TRBV10-3	TRBJ2-2	.	15	.	CATTAGPSNTGELFF	TGTGCCACCACAGCGGGCCCTTCGAACACCGGGGAGCTGTTTTTT
TRBV19	TRBJ1-3	.	15	.	CASSIGHFSGNTIYF	TGTGCCAGTAGTATAGGGCATTTCTCTGGAAACACCATATATTTT
TRBV19	TRBJ2-7	.	15	.	CASSLYGGSTYEQYF	TGTGCCAGTAGTCTGTATGGAGGGAGTACCTACGAGCAGTACTTC
TRBV6-1	TRBJ1-3	few	15	TRBD1	CASSEAETGGDTIYF	TGTGCCAGCAGTGAGGCAGAGACAGGGGGGGACACCATATATTTT
TRBV5-1	TRBJ2-3	.	13	.	CASSLEDYRTQYF	TGCGCCAGCAGCTTGGAGGACTATAGGACGCAGTATTTT
TRBV19	TRBJ2-7	.	13	.	CASKGGASYEQYF	TGTGCCAGTAAGGGGGGGGCCTCCTACGAGCAGTACTTC
TRBV5-1	TRBJ1-1	.	14	.	CASSLVAQNTEAFF	TGCGCCAGCAGCTTGGTGGCACAGAACACTGAAGCTTTCTTT
TRBV2	TRBJ2-2	many	13	TRBD1	CASEGQGTGELFF	TGTGCCAGCGAAGGACAGGGTACCGGGGAGCTGTTTTTT
TRBV6-6	TRBJ2-2	once	14	.	CASSIFLSTGELFF	TGTGCCAGCAGTATCTTTTTGAGCACCGGGGAGCTGTTTTTT
TRBV4-2	TRBJ2-6	.	17	.	CASSEPDSSSGANVLTF	TGTGCCAGCAGTGAGCCCGACAGCAGCTCTGGGGCCAACGTCCTGACTTTC
TRBV13	TRBJ2-3	.	14	.	CASTPTQTTDTQYF	TGTGCCAGCACCCCTACACAGACCACAGATACGCAGTATTTT
TRBV6-5	TRBJ2-7	.	14	.	CASSYGADMYEQYF	TGTGCCAGCAGTTATGGTGCAGATATGTACGAGCAGTACTTC
TRBV25-1	TRBJ1-4	.	14	.	CASSFLQDNEKLFF	TGTGCCAGCAGTTTTCTCCAGGATAATGAAAAACTGTTTTTT
TRBV19	TRBJ1-2	.	15	.	CASSRGGGTNYGYTF	TGTGCCAGTAGCCGAGGGGGAGGGACTAACTATGGCTACACCTTC
TRBV18	TRBJ1-1	.	15	TRBD1	CASSPRDRGSSEAFF	TGTGCCAGCTCACCTAGGGACAGGGGGAGTTCTGAAGCTTTCTTT
TRBV7-9	TRBJ2-5	.	12	.	CASSGGQETQYF	TGTGCCAGCAGCGGGGGGCAAGAGACCCAGTACTTC
TRBV23-1	TRBJ1-5	once	15	TRBD1	CASSQTGEGNQPQHF	TGCGCCAGCAGTCAGACAGGGGAGGGCAATCAGCCCCAGCATTTT
TRBV19	TRBJ2-7	.	17	TRBD2	CASSKGATSGSSYEQYF	TGTGCCAGTAGTAAGGGGGCCACTAGCGGGAGCTCCTACGAGCAGTACTTC
TRBV11-1	TRBJ2-3	.	16	TRBD2	CASSFASGAATDTQYF	TGTGCCAGCAGCTTCGCTAGCGGGGCGGCCACAGATACGCAGTATTTT
TRBV11-2	TRBJ2-1	.	15	TRBD2	CASSVGLAVYNEQFF	TGTGCCAGCAGCGTCGGACTAGCAGTATACAATGAGCAGTTCTTC
TRBV4-1	TRBJ2-1	.	15	TRBD2	CASSQEGLAGGPEFF	TGCGCCAGCAGCCAAGAGGGGCTAGCGGGGGGGCCGGAGTTCTTC
TRBV5-1	TRBJ2-3	.	15	TRBD1	CASSLVGQGTDTQYF	TGCGCCAGCAGCTTGGTTGGACAGGGGACAGATACGCAGTATTTT
TRBV13	TRBJ2-1	.	16	TRBD1	CASSLAGTGGAREQFF	TGTGCCAGCAGCTTGGCCGGGACAGGAGGGGCCCGTGAGCAGTTCTTC
TRBV4-1	TRBJ1-5	.	15	TRBD1	CASSQEGQNNQPQHF	TGCGCCAGCAGCCAAGAGGGACAGAACAATCAGCCCCAGCATTTT
TRBV9	TRBJ2-2	.	19	TRBD2	CASSPSTLAGVLDTGELFF	TGTGCCAGCAGCCCCAGCACACTAGCGGGGGTATTGGACACCGGGGAGCTGTTTTTT
TRBV19	TRBJ1-4	.	14	TRBD1	CASSAGTENEKLFF	TGTGCCAGTAGTGCCGGGACAGAAAATGAAAAACTGTTTTTT
TRBV25-1	TRBJ2-3	.	14	TRBD1	CASSEGTVRDTQYF	TGTGCCAGCAGTGAGGGGACAGTACGAGATACGCAGTATTTT
TRBV19	TRBJ2-2	.	16	TRBD2	CASSSGLAAITGELFF	TGTGCCAGTAGTAGCGGACTAGCGGCCATCACCGGGGAGCTGTTTTTT